These 5 T cell receptor beta chains were sequenced from one sample in a study of Ad26.COV2.S vaccination and SARS-CoV-2 variants. Produced via immunoSEQ multiplex PCR; TCRdb's table is partial and in-frame only. The sample holds roughly 250,000 clones, around 88% seen once. Treatment described: around 19 received Ad26.COV2.S at low or high dose, single or two shots; several received placebo; per-sample allocation not given. Day 63 following the first vaccine or placebo injection was when the samples were taken. The material sequenced was peripheral blood, taken in a trial of Ad26.COV2.S vaccine versus placebo. The receptors here all came from a person between 18 and 59 years old who received the Ad26.COV2.S COVID-19 vaccine or a placebo.

The J gene is TRBJ1-1, the V gene TRBV7-2; 8 bases map to TRBD1. There are 18 residues in the CDR3. The ends lost 5 bases at V and 0 bases at J; junction bases unmatched: 14. Germline CDR1 reads SGHTA; CDR2 reads FQGNSA. The CDR3 region is CASSPTGQATLLNTEAFF. The CDR3 nucleotides are TGTGCCAGCAGCCCTACGGGACAGGCTACTCTCCTGAACACTGAAGCTTTCTTT.

V gene TRBV7-9 combines with J gene TRBJ1-5; 7 positions agree with TRBD1. The germline gives CDR1 SEHNR, CDR2 FQNEAQ (reference sequence). The CDR3 totals 15 residues. Germline trimming cut 5 bases from V and 0 bases from J; bases unmatched to any gene: 4. CDR3 nucleotide sequence: TGTGCCAGCAGCCTAGGGGACAGTAGCAATCAGCCCCAGCATTTT. Translated: CASSLGDSSNQPQHF.

The chain links TRBV19 to TRBJ1-4; 8 bases align to TRBD1. This CDR3 spans 16 amino acids. Germline loops: CDR1 LNHDA, CDR2 SQIVND (reference sequence). Germline trimming cut 6 bases from V and 4 bases from J; bases unmatched to any gene: 10. This chain's CDR3 is CASRSGGAAINEKLFF. The CDR3, as DNA: TGTGCCAGTAGGTCAGGGGGCGCCGCAATTAATGAAAAACTGTTTTTT.

The chain couples TRBV3-1 (or the pseudogene TRBV3-2) to TRBJ1-2, with TRBD1 matching 7 bases. This CDR3 is 14 amino acids long. The V segment lost 5 bases and the J segment 4 bases; nucleotides outside the gene matches: 7. Germline V gene lookup returns CDR1 LGHDT and CDR2 YNNKEL (reference sequence). In DNA, the CDR3 is TGTGCCAGCAGCGGCAGACAGGGCCCCTATGGCTACACCTTC. This sequence encodes CASSGRQGPYGYTF.

This chain uses TRBV7-2 with TRBJ2-3; D is undetermined. Looked up from germline, CDR1 is SGHTA and CDR2 is FQGNSA. V was shortened by 6 bases and J by 4 bases, with 17 bases between the two germline ends. The length of the CDR3 is 15 residues. The CDR3 bases are TGTGCCAGCAGGATTAACACGGGCCAGGCAGATACGCAGTATTTT. Its protein product is CASRINTGQADTQYF.